Listed below are T cell receptor beta chains from one sample, sequenced in a study of blood T cell repertoires in COVID-19. The protocol was immunoSEQ multiplex PCR, while the TCRdb copy is restricted to in-frame clones and leaves out a portion. The repertoire includes hundreds of thousands of clones, about 86% of them detected once, and nearly 9% sits in the top ten. Material for sequencing was peripheral blood. These receptors came from a man at least 80 years old with acute or convalescent COVID-19. Both conserved end residues are part of each CDR3. D genes are given only for firm matches. Part of the rows lack a size; the others show once, few, many or a class for expanded clones.

v_call	clone_size	d_call	j_call	cdr3_nt	cdr3_aa
TRBV11-2	few	-	TRBJ2-7	TGTGCCAGCAGCTTCGGCCAGGCCTACGAGCAGTACTTC	CASSFGQAYEQYF
TRBV5-8	-	-	TRBJ2-4	TGTGCCAGCAGCTTCGAACAGCTAGCCAAAAACATTCAGTACTTC	CASSFEQLAKNIQYF
TRBV7-3	once	-	TRBJ2-3	TGTGCCAGCAGTTCGTGGGAGGCCAATACGCAGTATTTT	CASSSWEANTQYF
TRBV7-9	-	-	TRBJ1-3	TGTGCCAGCAGTCGGAGCCTTGGAAACACCATATATTTT	CASSRSLGNTIYF
TRBV28	few	-	TRBJ1-3	TGTGCCACCGTGATCGGGAGGAACACCATATATTTT	CATVIGRNTIYF
TRBV3-1/TRBV3-2	few	-	TRBJ2-7	TGTGCCAGCAGCCAAGAGGCGGCGAAGCAGTACTTC	CASSQEAAKQYF
TRBV6-5	once	TRBD1	TRBJ2-7	TGTGCCTCCACAAGGGACAGGGGGTACGAGCAGTACTTC	CASTRDRGYEQYF
TRBV18	-	TRBD1	TRBJ1-2	TGTGCCAGCTCATCAATGCGTATACAGGGGAAAGATGAATACACCTTC	CASSSMRIQGKDEYTF
TRBV12-3/TRBV12-4	-	TRBD1	TRBJ1-6	TGTGCCAGCAGCCGGACAGGCTCCGCACCCCTCCACTTT	CASSRTGSAPLHF
TRBV19	-	TRBD2	TRBJ2-3	TGTGCCAGTAGTACCTCCCGCGGACTAGCGGGGGGGCATTCCCATATATACGCGCAGTATTTT	CASSTSRGLAGGHSHIYAQYF
TRBV5-4	once	TRBD2	TRBJ2-2	TGTGCCAGCAGCTTCCGAGCGGGAGCGAACACCGGGGAGCTGTTTTTT	CASSFRAGANTGELFF
TRBV12-5	few	TRBD1	TRBJ2-2	TGTGCTAGTGAGGGACAGGGTATCACCGGGGAGCTGTTTTTT	CASEGQGITGELFF
TRBV11-2	-	TRBD1	TRBJ2-6	TGTGCCAGCAGCTGGACAGGAGGGGCCAACGTCCTGACTTTC	CASSWTGGANVLTF
TRBV24-1	-	TRBD1	TRBJ2-4	TGTGCCACCAGTGCTACGTCGGGACAGGGGATTTCCAAAAACATTCAGTACTTC	CATSATSGQGISKNIQYF
TRBV7-9	-	TRBD1	TRBJ2-7	TGTGCCAGCAGCCTGGGGACAGGGTGGAGTTACGAGCAGTACTTC	CASSLGTGWSYEQYF
TRBV2	-	-	TRBJ2-4	TGTGCCAGCAGTGGTCCCAGGGGCTCGGCCAAAAACATTCAGTACTTC	CASSGPRGSAKNIQYF
TRBV18	-	-	TRBJ1-2	TGTGCCAGCTCACCCTATCAGGGGCCCCATAACTATGGCTACACCTTC	CASSPYQGPHNYGYTF
TRBV2	-	-	TRBJ2-7	TGTGCCAGCAGTGAGCGGGGACGGCGCTACGAGCAGTACTTC	CASSERGRRYEQYF
TRBV5-5	-	-	TRBJ2-5	TGTGCCAGCAGCTTGGGGCAGGGATATAAAGAGACCCAGTACTTC	CASSLGQGYKETQYF
TRBV6-5	-	-	TRBJ1-1	TGTGCCAGCACCGGGGTCGGCACTGAAGCTTTCTTT	CASTGVGTEAFF
TRBV4-1	-	TRBD1	TRBJ2-7	TGCGCCAGCAGCCAAGATCGAAGCCCAGGGGGTTTCTACGAGCAGTACTTC	CASSQDRSPGGFYEQYF
TRBV11-2	-	TRBD2	TRBJ2-1	TGTGCCAGCAGCCTCCTGACGGGAGGGCCGGATGAGCAGTTCTTC	CASSLLTGGPDEQFF
TRBV7-9	-	-	TRBJ2-2	TGTGCCAGCAGCCCTAGGTACAGGCTGGGGGAGCTGTTTTTT	CASSPRYRLGELFF
TRBV19	-	-	TRBJ1-1	TGTGCCACCTCACCGACAGGACGTACTGAAGCTTTCTTT	CATSPTGRTEAFF
TRBV4-1	few	TRBD2	TRBJ2-1	TGCGCCAGCAGCCAAGATATAAAGGGTCTAGCGGAGGCTACTTACAATGAGCAGTTCTTC	CASSQDIKGLAEATYNEQFF
TRBV18	-	TRBD1	TRBJ2-3	TGTGCCAGCTCACGGGACAGGGACCTTCCTAGCACAGATACGCAGTATTTT	CASSRDRDLPSTDTQYF
TRBV30	-	-	TRBJ1-2	TGTGCCTGGAGTGTGCGGGGTACTAACTATGGCTACACCTTC	CAWSVRGTNYGYTF
TRBV2	few	TRBD1	TRBJ1-2	TGTGCCAGCAGTGGATTGCTGACAGGGGATAGCTACACCTTC	CASSGLLTGDSYTF
TRBV5-1	-	-	TRBJ1-2	TGCGCCAGCAGCTTTCAGGGCGACTATGGCTACACCTTC	CASSFQGDYGYTF
TRBV6-5	-	-	TRBJ1-3	TGTGGGGGGGGGAGCTCTGGAAACACCATATATTTT	CGGGSSGNTIYF
TRBV7-3	-	TRBD2	TRBJ2-1	TGTGCCAGCAGCCCCGGTGGGACGGGAGGATCCCGTAATGAGCAGTTCTTC	CASSPGGTGGSRNEQFF
TRBV11-3	-	-	TRBJ2-1	TGTGCCAGCAGCTTACCATCCGGACTCCGGGATACCAATGAGCAGTTCTTC	CASSLPSGLRDTNEQFF
TRBV24-1	-	-	TRBJ2-3	TGTGCCACCAGAGCACCCAACACAGATACGCAGTATTTT	CATRAPNTDTQYF
TRBV6-5	-	TRBD1	TRBJ1-5	TGTGCCAGCAGTTCGGGACAGGGGGTCTATCAGCCCCAGCATTTT	CASSSGQGVYQPQHF
TRBV30	few	-	TRBJ1-5	TGTGCCTGGAGCCCGAACCCCGCCTCGGGGGGCAGTCAGCCCCAGCATTTT	CAWSPNPASGGSQPQHF
TRBV7-9	few	-	TRBJ2-3	TGTGCCAGCAGCTTAGCCAGGGCCGTTAGCACAGATACGCAGTATTTT	CASSLARAVSTDTQYF
TRBV6-4	-	TRBD2	TRBJ2-1	TGTGCCAGCAGTGACTGCCCGAAACTGCGGGCTAGCGGGAGGGCCCGGCCCTACAATGAGCAGTTCTTC	CASSDCPKLRASGRARPYNEQFF
TRBV27	-	TRBD2	TRBJ2-2	TGTGCCAGCAGTTCTCTGGGACTAGCGGGGGGAACGAACACCGGGGAGCTGTTTTTT	CASSSLGLAGGTNTGELFF
TRBV30	once	-	TRBJ1-5	TGTGCCTGGAGTGCGATGACGGGGTTGAATCAGCCCCAGCATTTT	CAWSAMTGLNQPQHF
TRBV3-1/TRBV3-2	-	-	TRBJ1-1	TGTGCCAGCAGGTTACAGGGAGCGCCTGAAGCTTTCTTT	CASRLQGAPEAFF
TRBV5-6	once	-	TRBJ2-3	TGTGCCAGCAGCCGAGACGGGAGCACAGATACGCAGTATTTT	CASSRDGSTDTQYF
TRBV18	-	-	TRBJ2-7	TGTGCCAGCTCACCCCCTGGACAATCCTACGAGCAGTACTTC	CASSPPGQSYEQYF
TRBV18	-	TRBD1	TRBJ1-5	TGTGCCAGCTCACCGGACCTGACAGGGTCGGGGCAGCCCCAGCATTTT	CASSPDLTGSGQPQHF
TRBV6-1	few	TRBD1	TRBJ1-3	TGTGCCAGCAGTCAAGGGACAGCTGGCTCTGGAAACACCATATATTTT	CASSQGTAGSGNTIYF
TRBV5-1	-	-	TRBJ2-6	TGCGCCAGCAGCTTGCCTACCTCTGGGGCCAACGTCCTGACTTTC	CASSLPTSGANVLTF